These T cell receptor beta chains were read from a single sample in a study of T-cell memory formation after mild COVID-19. From the 5' RACE reads, TCRdb called clonotypes with MiXCR, one entry per CDR3 protein. The sample has roughly 190,000 distinct CDR3 sequences; roughly 27% are singletons. The specimen sequenced was PBMCs or a T cell subset sorted from them (not recorded which). These TCRs come from an adult woman who had mild COVID-19 (a few samples of this study predate the infection). Cell type and time point are not known. Each CDR3 is given with its conserved first and last residue. The D gene is left open where the match is weak. A row's size may be missing; if present it is once, few, many or a size class.

J | size | V | D | DNA | CDR3
TRBJ2-7 | - | TRBV20-1 | - | TGCAGTGCTAGAGGGATCGGCGAGCAGTACTTC | CSARGIGEQYF
TRBJ1-1 | - | TRBV10-3 | - | TGTGCCATCAGTTCTGGGCCGAACACTGAAGCTTTCTTT | CAISSGPNTEAFF
TRBJ1-1 | once | TRBV11-2 | - | TGTGCCAGCAGCTTAGATCTGGGGGACCTCCCCGGGGCTTTCTTT | CASSLDLGDLPGAFF
TRBJ2-1 | - | TRBV7-9 | TRBD1 | TGTGCCAGCAGCTTAGCAAGGACAGGCCCCTACAATGAGCAGTTCTTC | CASSLARTGPYNEQFF
TRBJ2-7 | few | TRBV7-8 | - | TGTGCCAGCAGCCCCGATACTGGGGGCTACGAGCAGTACTTC | CASSPDTGGYEQYF
TRBJ1-2 | once | TRBV5-1 | TRBD1 | TGCGCCAGCGACAGGGGTGATGGCTATGGCTACACCTTC | CASDRGDGYGYTF
TRBJ2-7 | - | TRBV9 | - | TGTGCCAGCAGCGTTCGCCCGGGACTCCCTTGGGGAGAGCAGTACTTC | CASSVRPGLPWGEQYF
TRBJ1-4 | - | TRBV12-3/TRBV12-4 | - | TGTGCCAGCAGTAGATATGCGGGCCAGGGTGAAAAACTGTTTTTT | CASSRYAGQGEKLFF
TRBJ2-5 | - | TRBV7-9 | TRBD2 | TGTGCCAGCAGCTTAGGACTAGCGGGTGAAGAGACCCAGTACTTC | CASSLGLAGEETQYF
TRBJ1-2 | - | TRBV24-1 | TRBD1 | TGTGCCACCAGTGATGGGGCAGGGGGCGGACGTGACTATGGCTACACCTTC | CATSDGAGGGRDYGYTF
TRBJ2-2 | - | TRBV5-5 | - | TGTGCCAGCAGCCCCATACAGGGTCCCACCGGGGAGCTGTTTTTT | CASSPIQGPTGELFF
TRBJ1-1 | few | TRBV20-1 | - | TGCAGTGCTAGAGATAGTCGGGCAGGCGAAGGTAACACTGAAGCTTTCTTT | CSARDSRAGEGNTEAFF
TRBJ2-7 | - | TRBV4-1 | - | TGCGCCAGCAGCCAAGCCCGGACAGAAGTATACGAGCAGTACTTC | CASSQARTEVYEQYF
TRBJ2-3 | few | TRBV19 | TRBD2 | TGTGCCAGTAGCTCAACCGGGACTACTAGCACAGATACGCAGTATTTT | CASSSTGTTSTDTQYF
TRBJ2-3 | - | TRBV12-3/TRBV12-4 | - | TGTGCCAGCAGTTTAGGGATAGCCCGCACAGATACGCAGTATTTT | CASSLGIARTDTQYF
TRBJ2-5 | - | TRBV24-1 | - | TGTGCCACCAGTGACCGTCAAGGCTCCCTAGAAGAGACCCAGTACTTC | CATSDRQGSLEETQYF
TRBJ2-1 | - | TRBV3-1 | TRBD2 | TGTGCCAGCAGCCAAGATCTAACTAGCGGGGGATACAATGAGCAGTTCTTC | CASSQDLTSGGYNEQFF
TRBJ2-5 | many | TRBV9 | - | TGTGCCAGCAGCCCAGACGGGCAGGGACGAGAGACCCAGTACTTC | CASSPDGQGRETQYF
TRBJ2-5 | - | TRBV6-5 | - | TGTGCCAGCAGTTACTCGTACAGACAAGAGACCCAGTACTTC | CASSYSYRQETQYF
TRBJ2-6 | few | TRBV5-1 | TRBD1 | TGCGCCAGCACCGACAGGGCCTCTGGGGCCAACGTCCTGACTTTC | CASTDRASGANVLTF
TRBJ2-3 | - | TRBV7-8 | TRBD2 | TGTGCCAGCAGCTTTAGCGGGGGGGTTGACACAGATACGCAGTATTTT | CASSFSGGVDTDTQYF
TRBJ1-2 | - | TRBV12-3/TRBV12-4 | - | TGTGCCAGCAGCAATACCGGGGCCAATGGCTACACCTTC | CASSNTGANGYTF
TRBJ2-3 | - | TRBV6-4 | - | TGTGCCAGCAGTGTACTTCCGACAGATACGCAGTATTTT | CASSVLPTDTQYF
TRBJ1-1 | few | TRBV7-3 | - | TGTGCCAGCAGCTTAACCGCAGGGATGAACACTGAAGCTTTCTTT | CASSLTAGMNTEAFF
TRBJ2-7 | - | TRBV30 | - | TGTGCCTGGGGGGGATTCTCCTACGAGCAGTACTTC | CAWGGFSYEQYF
TRBJ2-1 | - | TRBV5-1 | - | TGCGCCAGCAGCTTGGCAAGGGATCCCCCCTACAATGAGCAGTTCTTC | CASSLARDPPYNEQFF
TRBJ1-1 | few | TRBV12-3/TRBV12-4 | - | TGTGCCAGCAGTTTGACCGGGACCAACACTGAAGCTTTCTTT | CASSLTGTNTEAFF
TRBJ2-5 | many | TRBV12-3/TRBV12-4 | - | TGTGCCAGCAGTTTGGCAGGCGGAGGCGAGACCCAGTACTTC | CASSLAGGGETQYF
TRBJ2-7 | - | TRBV9 | - | TGTGCCAGCAGCGTAGGTGCCTCCTACGAGCAGTACTTC | CASSVGASYEQYF
TRBJ2-1 | few | TRBV12-3/TRBV12-4 | - | TGTGCCAGCAGTTTGACAGTAAACAATGAGCAGTTCTTC | CASSLTVNNEQFF
TRBJ2-1 | medium-sized | TRBV19 | TRBD2 | TGTGCCAGTAGTCTTCGGACTAGATCGGATGAGCAGTTCTTC | CASSLRTRSDEQFF
TRBJ1-5 | - | TRBV5-6 | TRBD1 | TGTGCCAGCAGCCGAAACATGCAGGACAGGGGGCAGAGGGGCAATCAGCCCCAGCATTTT | CASSRNMQDRGQRGNQPQHF
TRBJ2-7 | few | TRBV20-1 | TRBD1 | TGCAGTGCTAGAGATCCAGGACAGGGGGCCCTCGCCTACGAGCAGTACTTC | CSARDPGQGALAYEQYF
TRBJ2-1 | many | TRBV5-1 | TRBD2 | TGCGCCAGCAGAGTAGGCGCCGCTAGCGGGCAGTTCTTC | CASRVGAASGQFF
TRBJ1-4 | few | TRBV5-1 | TRBD1 | TGCGCCAGCAGCTTGAGGGGGCTAGATGAAAAACTGTTTTTT | CASSLRGLDEKLFF
TRBJ2-1 | many | TRBV9 | - | TGTGCCAGCAGCGTAGCGGAATACAATGAGCAGTTCTTC | CASSVAEYNEQFF
TRBJ1-1 | - | TRBV5-6 | - | TGTGCCAGCAGCTTACAAAGGGGAAGGAACACTGAAGCTTTCTTT | CASSLQRGRNTEAFF
TRBJ2-3 | - | TRBV18 | - | TGTGCCAGCTCACCACCGGGAGTTAAGCTCCTCGGTACGCAGTATTTT | CASSPPGVKLLGTQYF
TRBJ2-1 | few | TRBV21-1 | - | TGTGCCAGCAGCAAATGGGTCTCCCCCCGCCCACCGTTCTTC | CASSKWVSPRPPFF
TRBJ2-1 | - | TRBV7-2 | TRBD2 | TGTGCCAGCAGCTTTACTAGCGGGTCTTACAATGAGCAGTTCTTC | CASSFTSGSYNEQFF
TRBJ1-2 | once | TRBV16 | - | TGTGCCAGCAGCCCCTATACACAGTCTGGCACCTTC | CASSPYTQSGTF
TRBJ1-1 | - | TRBV6-6 | TRBD1 | TGTGCCAGCAGTTCACTAGGGGGACAGGGGGCTGAAGCTTTCTTT | CASSSLGGQGAEAFF
TRBJ2-2 | few | TRBV12-3/TRBV12-4 | TRBD2 | TGTGCCAGCAGTCCCCACCATTGGGGGGGGGCTAGCGGGAACCCCGGGGAGCTGTTTTTT | CASSPHHWGGASGNPGELFF
TRBJ2-6 | few | TRBV18 | - | TGTGCCAGCTCTCCCAGCTCTGGGGCCAACGTCCTGACTTTC | CASSPSSGANVLTF
TRBJ1-5 | - | TRBV6-2/TRBV6-3 | - | TGTGCCACCGGGACCGCCGATTATAGCAATCAGCCCCAGCATTTT | CATGTADYSNQPQHF
TRBJ2-7 | - | TRBV7-9 | TRBD1 | TGTGCCAGCAGCTTTGGACAGGTCTCCTACGAGCAGTACTTC | CASSFGQVSYEQYF
TRBJ2-3 | - | TRBV5-1 | - | TGCGCCAGCAGCCTGACTGGGGCAGGGAATGTCGGAACGCAGTATTTT | CASSLTGAGNVGTQYF
TRBJ2-2 | few | TRBV9 | - | TGTGCCAGCAGCGTAGCTGACAGAACCGGGGAGCTGTTTTTT | CASSVADRTGELFF
TRBJ1-2 | - | TRBV29-1 | TRBD1 | TGCAGCGTTGATCTGACAGGGGGTGGCTATGGCTACACCTTC | CSVDLTGGGYGYTF
TRBJ2-7 | - | TRBV6-2/TRBV6-3 | - | TGTGCCAGCAGTTACCCCATTGAGGTAACCTACGAGCAGTACTTC | CASSYPIEVTYEQYF
TRBJ1-1 | - | TRBV5-6 | - | TGTGCCAGCAGCAGCAGGGCCGGTCCCACTGAAGCTTTCTTT | CASSSRAGPTEAFF
TRBJ2-2 | - | TRBV7-8 | - | TGTGCCAGCAGCTTGGGGCAGGTCACCGGGGAGCTGTTTTTT | CASSLGQVTGELFF
TRBJ2-3 | - | TRBV4-1 | TRBD2 | TGCGCCAGCAGCCGTGGACTAGCGGGGGGCAGGGGGGATACGCAGTATTTT | CASSRGLAGGRGDTQYF
TRBJ2-2 | many | TRBV15 | TRBD1 | TGTGCCACCAGCAACCAGGGACAGGGCACCGGGGAGCTGTTTTTT | CATSNQGQGTGELFF
TRBJ1-5 | - | TRBV6-2/TRBV6-3 | - | TGTGCCAGCAGTTACTCGAGAGGGAGAAATCAGCCCCAGCATTTT | CASSYSRGRNQPQHF
TRBJ2-3 | few | TRBV5-1 | - | TGCGCCAGCAGAACGGCGTCGGGGGTTTCGGCAGATACGCAGTATTTT | CASRTASGVSADTQYF
TRBJ2-3 | - | TRBV12-3/TRBV12-4 | - | TGTGCCAGCAGTCCCCGGACTTATACGCAGTATTTT | CASSPRTYTQYF
TRBJ2-1 | few | TRBV7-2 | - | TGTGCCAGCAGCTTAGACGGCGCCTACAATGAGCAGTTCTTC | CASSLDGAYNEQFF